The rows below give T cell receptor beta chains drawn from one sample of a study of radiotherapy plus CTLA-4 blockade in lung cancer. Only in-frame clones appear in the TCRdb table, and some are missing; sequencing was by immunoSEQ multiplex PCR. The table shows 45,000 to 55,000 clones, with 76% occurring only once. The specimen comprised peripheral blood, sampled from a patient treated with radiotherapy plus ipilimumab. The receptor set was obtained from a human donor with non-small cell lung cancer who had stable disease on radiotherapy plus ipilimumab. CDR3s include the opening cysteine and the closing phenylalanine or tryptophan. The D gene is left open where the match is weak. Not all rows give a size; the values are once, few, many and, for expanded clones, a class.

TRBJ1-4 . TRBV7-2 . TGTGCCAGCAGCTCGGCCGGGACGGATGAAAAACTGTTTTTT CASSSAGTDEKLFF
TRBJ2-7 . TRBV19 . TGTGCCAGTAGTATGGCAGGCAGGGGACTTGGATCCTACGAGCAGTACTTC CASSMAGRGLGSYEQYF
TRBJ1-2 . TRBV7-8 . TGTGCCAGCAGCTTTAACCAGGACTATGGCTACACCTTC CASSFNQDYGYTF
TRBJ1-1 . TRBV18 TRBD1 TGTGCCAGCTCACCGGACAGGGCGACTGAAGCTTTCTTT CASSPDRATEAFF
TRBJ1-1 . TRBV6-6 . TGTGCCAGCAGTTACTCGATGGGGACCACTGAAGCTTTCTTT CASSYSMGTTEAFF
TRBJ1-5 . TRBV19 TRBD1 TGTGCCAGTAGTCGGGACAGGGCAAGCAATCAGCCCCAGCATTTT CASSRDRASNQPQHF
TRBJ2-1 . TRBV11-2 TRBD2 TGTGCCAGCAGCTTCGTACGACTCCCTAGCGGGAACAATGAGCAGTTCTTC CASSFVRLPSGNNEQFF
TRBJ1-5 . TRBV7-8 . TGTGCCAGCAGCAAAACGTCAGGGAATAGCAATCAGCCCCAGCATTTT CASSKTSGNSNQPQHF
TRBJ1-1 . TRBV6-4 . TGTGCCAGCAGTTTAGGGGGGCCCACTGAAGCTTTCTTT CASSLGGPTEAFF
TRBJ2-7 . TRBV6-1 . TGTGCCGCCGGGTTAGGGGACCTCTCCTACGAGCAGTACTTC CAAGLGDLSYEQYF
TRBJ2-5 once TRBV7-2 . TGTGCCAGCAGCTCAGGCTCGACTAGTCGGCAGACCCAGTACTTC CASSSGSTSRQTQYF
TRBJ2-3 . TRBV11-2 TRBD2 TGTGCCAGCAGCCACGACCTGCTAGCGGGGGAGTATTTT CASSHDLLAGEYF
TRBJ1-1 . TRBV19 . TGTGCCAGTAGTGCGGGGGGAACCACTGAAGCTTTCTTT CASSAGGTTEAFF
TRBJ2-7 . TRBV7-2 TRBD1 TGTGCCAGCAGCCGGACAGGGACAGGGGACTACGAGCAGTACTTC CASSRTGTGDYEQYF
TRBJ2-1 . TRBV5-1 . TGCGCCAGCAGCGAGGGTATGTCGGTCTCCTACAATGAGCAGTTCTTC CASSEGMSVSYNEQFF
TRBJ1-5 few TRBV30 . . CAWGQGIQPLHF
TRBJ1-2 . TRBV19 . TGTGCCAGTAGTGTTCGGGCTCAGCGCACTATTAACTATGGCTACACCTTC CASSVRAQRTINYGYTF
TRBJ1-2 . TRBV9 TRBD1 TGTGCCAGCAGCGTAGCAGGGGGGGAGGATGGCTACACCTTC CASSVAGGEDGYTF
TRBJ2-1 . TRBV2 TRBD1 TGTGCCAGCCTACAGGGGGCGCCCACCTACAATGAGCAGTTCTTC CASLQGAPTYNEQFF
TRBJ2-5 . TRBV7-9 . TGTGCCAGCAGCTTGCGGACAGCCCGTACACAAGAGACCCAGTACTTC CASSLRTARTQETQYF
TRBJ2-7 . TRBV7-8 TRBD1 TGTGCCAGCAGCTTAGGGACAGGGTCATACGAGCAGTACTTC CASSLGTGSYEQYF
TRBJ1-1 . TRBV30 TRBD1 TGTGCCTGTCCTGGACAGGGGGTAATCGGCGCTTTCTTT CACPGQGVIGAFF
TRBJ2-7 . TRBV2 TRBD2 TGTGCCAGCAGGAGGGGGAGTAGCGGGGCTCACTCCTACGAGCAGTACTTC CASRRGSSGAHSYEQYF
TRBJ2-3 . TRBV7-9 . TGTGCCAGCAGCTTAGCGGGGGGGCCGACAGATACGCAGTATTTT CASSLAGGPTDTQYF
TRBJ1-4 . TRBV5-1 . TGCGCCAGCAGCTTAAGGGGGACTTATAATGAAAAACTGTTTTTT CASSLRGTYNEKLFF
TRBJ2-3 . TRBV9 TRBD2 TGTGCCAGCAGCGTAGGAGGGACTAGCGGGGGGGCCCGAGATACGCAGTATTTT CASSVGGTSGGARDTQYF
TRBJ1-2 few TRBV5-1 . TGCGCCAGCAGCTCCCTAGGGGGGGTAGAGTATGGCTACACCTTC CASSSLGGVEYGYTF
TRBJ1-1 . TRBV6-1 TRBD1 TGTGCCAGCAGTGTGGACAGGGAAGCTTTCTTT CASSVDREAFF
TRBJ1-1 few TRBV2 TRBD1 TGTGCCAGCAGGGCGACAGGGGGGAACACTGAAGCTTTCTTT CASRATGGNTEAFF
TRBJ2-1 . TRBV10-3 TRBD1 TGTGCCATCAGTGAGGTAACAGGGGGGCATAATGAGCAGTTCTTC CAISEVTGGHNEQFF
TRBJ1-6 . TRBV6-5 . TGTGCCACGCACGGCAGGGCTAATTCACCCCTCCACTTT CATHGRANSPLHF
TRBJ1-1 once TRBV5-1 . TGCGCCAGCAGCAAGGAATTGAACACTGAAGCTTTCTTT CASSKELNTEAFF
TRBJ1-5 few TRBV19 . TGTGCCAGTAGTATTTTCCCAGGGCTTCATCAGCCCCAGCATTTT CASSIFPGLHQPQHF